The 22 T cell receptor beta chains reported below all come from one sample, sequenced in a study of T cell repertoires in cytomegalovirus infection. Their antigen targets remain unknown. In TCRdb, the reads were re-called with MiXCR into one record per CDR3 protein. The data show 200,000 or so distinct CDR3 sequences, approximately 38% seen once. Sequences were derived from CD8+ T cells from cultured PBMCs, sampled from culture after CMV antigen stimulation. These receptor sequences come from a human donor in good health (CMV status not recorded). Some clones in this sample may be carry-over from other donors' samples.

There are a few counts of this clonotype. The chain carries TRBV6-2 or TRBV6-3 and TRBJ2-3, with D possibly being TRBD2 (6 bases). V gave up 5 bases and J gave up 0 bases, with 12 bases separating them. Germline assignment: CDR1 MNHEY and CDR2 SVGEGT. This CDR3 spans 15 amino acids. The CDR3, as DNA: TGTGCCAGCAGTGGGACTGTGGGGAGCACAGATACGCAGTATTTT. As protein: CASSGTVGSTDTQYF.

This clonotype was seen only a few times. The chain carries TRBV6-5 and TRBJ2-1; D remains ambiguous. Trimming removed 4 bases at V and 1 base at J, with 14 bases between. The length of the CDR3 is 16 residues. CDR1 is MNHEY, CDR2 SVGAGI, per germline. The CDR3 loop is CASSSPPYSSYNEQFF. CDR3 nucleotide sequence: TGTGCCAGCAGTTCGCCCCCCTATAGTTCCTACAATGAGCAGTTCTTC.

The chain joins TRBV10-3 to TRBJ1-5; D may be TRBD1 (6 bases). V was shortened by 9 bases and J by 6 bases, with 12 bases between the two germline ends. CDR1 and CDR2 (germline): ENHRY, SYGVKD. This CDR3 contains 12 residues. The CDR3 sequence: CAIWDNGQPQHF. DNA for the CDR3: TGTGCCATTTGGGACAATGGTCAGCCCCAGCATTTT.

This clonotype was observed a few times. The rearrangement links TRBV7-6 to TRBJ1-1, with D possibly matching TRBD1 (6 bases). The V end lost 4 bases, the J end lost 0 bases, and 9 bases lay between the germline ends. There are 14 residues in the CDR3. Germline values: CDR1 SGHVS, CDR2 FNYEAQ. CDR3 bases: TGTGCCAGCAGCTCGGGGGCCTTGAACACTGAAGCTTTCTTT. It encodes CASSSGALNTEAFF.

CDR3 in amino acids: CASSLPPGTGVAEAFF. CDR3 bases: TGTGCCAGCAGCCTACCCCCCGGGACAGGGGTAGCTGAAGCTTTCTTT. This chain links TRBV28 with TRBJ1-1, with TRBD1 matching over 10 bases. CDR1 MDHEN and CDR2 SYDVKM come from the germline V gene. The J segment lost 6 bases and the V segment lost 6 bases, leaving 13 bases of the junction unmatched. The CDR3 loop spans 16 amino acids. Looking up the rest from reference TRBV28 and TRBJ1-1 gives the full variable domain: DVKVTQSSRYLVKRTGEKVFLECVQDMDHENMFWYRQDPGLGLRLIYFSYDVKMKEKGDIPEGYSVSREKKERFSLILESASTNQTSMYLCASSLPPGTGVAEAFFGQGTRLTVV.

The chain recombines TRBV4-2 with TRBJ2-2; 11 bases match TRBD2. This CDR3 comprises 20 residues. V trimming: 1 base; J trimming: 4 bases; junction bases outside the gene matches: 14. Germline V gene sequence: CDR1 LGHNA, CDR2 YNFKEQ. CDR3 bases: TGTGCCAGCAGCCAAGGTGGCTTAGCGGGGGGGCCTTTTACCACCGGGGAGCTGTTTTTT. Translated: CASSQGGLAGGPFTTGELFF.

V is TRBV7-9 and J is TRBJ2-1; TRBD1 matches at 10 bases. The CDR3 length is 16 residues. Trimming cost V 0 bases and J 6 bases; bases outside gene matches: 5. CDR1 SEHNR and CDR2 FQNEAQ come from the germline V gene (reference sequence). CDR3 nucleotide sequence: TGTGCCAGCAGCTTAGCGGACAGGGGGTCCAGCAATGAGCAGTTCTTC. It is translated as CASSLADRGSSNEQFF.

This chain links TRBV4-2 with TRBJ2-1, with 8 nucleotides matching TRBD2. In germline, CDR1 is LGHNA, CDR2 YNFKEQ. The CDR3 is made up of 15 amino acids. V dropped 5 bases and J dropped 10; count of bases not matched to a gene: 13. CDR3 DNA: TGTGCCAGCAGCTTGACTAGCGAGAGAGAGGAAGAGCAGTTCTTC. This encodes CASSLTSEREEEQFF.

This clonotype was seen a handful of times. This chain joins TRBV5-6 and TRBJ2-1, with 10 bases aligning to TRBD2. The CDR3 totals 15 residues. Germline CDR1 and CDR2: SGHDT and YYEEEE. The V and J ends lost 4 bases and 5 bases, in that order; junction bases with no gene match: 6. CDR3 nucleotide sequence: TGTGCCAGCAGCGCCGGACTAGCGGTCCACAATGAGCAGTTCTTC. It specifies CASSAGLAVHNEQFF.

V is TRBV12-3 or TRBV12-4 and J is TRBJ2-7, with D perhaps given as TRBD1 or TRBD2 (5 bases each). Trimming stripped 3 bases from V and 2 bases from J, with 8 bases between. This CDR3 spans 13 amino acids. The CDR3 sequence is CASSLTGPYEQYF. The DNA for the CDR3 is TGTGCCAGCAGTTTGACGGGGCCCTACGAGCAGTACTTC.

The V and J genes are TRBV9 and TRBJ2-1, with 7 positions matching TRBD1. Germline loops: CDR1 SGDLS, CDR2 YYNGEE. The CDR3 spans 13 residues. The trim removed 4 bases at V and 6 bases at J, leaving 4 bases unmatched. The CDR3 DNA reads TGTGCCAGCAGCCTACAGGGGTTCAATGAGCAGTTCTTC. This codes for CASSLQGFNEQFF. Variable domain in full (rest from reference TRBV9 and TRBJ2-1): DSGVTQTPKHLITATGQRVTLRCSPRSGDLSVYWYQQSLDQGLQFLIQYYNGEERAKGNILERFSAQQFPDLHSELNLSSLELGDSALYFCASSLQGFNEQFFGPGTRLTVL.

Only a few counts were recorded for this clonotype. The chain combines TRBV10-3 with TRBJ1-5, with D unclear. CDR3 size: 12 residues. Germline-derived CDR1 and CDR2 are ENHRY and SYGVKD. Between the trimmed V and J ends, which lost 0 bases and 8 bases, there was a span of 5 bases. The CDR3 loop reads CAISESREPQHF. The CDR3 DNA follows: TGTGCCATCAGTGAGTCCCGGGAGCCCCAGCATTTT.

This clonotype was counted between two and nine times. The chain joins TRBV28 to TRBJ2-1, with D perhaps matching TRBD2 (5 bases). Trimming removed 3 bases from V and 10 bases from J, with 19 bases in between. The length of the CDR3 is 15 residues. Germline-derived CDR1 and CDR2 are MDHEN and SYDVKM. The CDR3 DNA follows: TGTGCCAGCAGTTTGGTTCGGGTAGGAGGTAGGGAGCAGTTCTTC. Translated: CASSLVRVGGREQFF.

The genes are TRBV6-2 or TRBV6-3 and TRBJ2-7, with a weak D call TRBD2 (7 bases). CDR3 length equals 14 residues. Deletions cut 6 bases from V and 2 bases from J, with 14 bases between. CDR1 is MNHEY and CDR2 is SVGEGT in the germline V gene. CDR3 bases: TGTGCCAGCAGCTACCTCGGGGGGCCCTACGAGCAGTACTTC. This sequence encodes CASSYLGGPYEQYF.

This sequence joins TRBV6-6 and TRBJ2-3; D is possibly TRBD2 (6 bases). The CDR3 extends over 14 amino acids. Trimming cost V 3 bases and J 2 bases, with 9 bases left between them. Germline-derived CDR1 and CDR2 are MNHNY and SVGAGI (reference sequence). The CDR3 is CASSYAGPTDTQYF. CDR3 nucleotide sequence: TGTGCCAGCAGTTATGCGGGGCCCACAGATACGCAGTATTTT.

The chain couples TRBV27 to TRBJ2-1; 12 bases line up with TRBD2. Germline loops: CDR1 MNHEY, CDR2 SMNVEV (reference sequence). Trimming at V came to 5 bases and at J to 3 bases, leaving 5 bases not matched to a gene. The CDR3 consists of 16 residues. CDR3 region: CASSPGLAGYYNEQFF. CDR3 DNA: TGTGCCAGCAGTCCGGGACTAGCGGGCTACTACAATGAGCAGTTCTTC.

J is TRBJ2-7 and V is TRBV12-3 or TRBV12-4; no clear D gene. CDR3 length: 14 amino acids. Trimming removed 1 base at V and 0 bases at J, with 7 bases between. CDR3 nucleotides: TGTGCCAGCAGTTTAGGGGCCCTCTCCTACGAGCAGTACTTC. As protein: CASSLGALSYEQYF.

V and J are TRBV7-6 and TRBJ1-5, with a possible D match to TRBD1 (5 bases). The ends were cut back, 5 bases at V and 0 bases at J, with 11 bases in the middle. The CDR3 has 15 residues. CDR1 is SGHVS and CDR2 is FNYEAQ in the germline V gene. CDR3 region: CASSEGTDSNQPQHF. The CDR3 DNA follows: TGTGCCAGCAGCGAAGGGACGGATAGCAATCAGCCCCAGCATTTT.

The rearrangement links TRBV28 to TRBJ2-5; no clear D. This CDR3 spans 14 amino acids. CDR1 and CDR2 (germline): MDHEN, SYDVKM. Trimming cost V 0 bases and J 2 bases, with 7 bases left between them. CDR3 in amino acids: CASSLWGRQETQYF. The CDR3 nucleotides read TGTGCCAGCAGTTTATGGGGCAGACAAGAGACCCAGTACTTC.

J is TRBJ2-6 and V is TRBV4-2; D is ambiguous. Trimming left V 0 bases short and J 0 bases short, with 9 bases between. CDR1 and CDR2 from the germline V gene are LGHNA and YNFKEQ. The CDR3 totals 17 residues. In nucleotides, the CDR3 is TGTGCCAGCAGCCAAGATTTGAGTTTCTCTGGGGCCAACGTCCTGACTTTC. Amino acids: CASSQDLSFSGANVLTF.

V and J are TRBV7-9 and TRBJ1-1; D is unclear. Germline assignment: CDR1 SEHNR and CDR2 FQNEAQ (reference sequence). This CDR3 has 11 residues. V dropped 5 bases and J dropped 6 bases, with 7 bases sitting between them. The CDR3 DNA reads as TGTGCCAGCAGCCTCAGCGCTGAAGCTTTCTTT. Its translation: CASSLSAEAFF.

This clonotype was detected only once. The CDR3 spells CAWSVGLSGANEKLFF. CDR3 sequence (DNA): TGTGCCTGGAGTGTAGGCCTTTCAGGGGCTAATGAAAAACTGTTTTTT. The chain uses TRBV30 and TRBJ1-4; possibly TRBD1 for D (6 bases). Germline lookup yields CDR1 GTSNPN and CDR2 SVGIG (reference sequence). The CDR3 runs 16 residues. Between the trimmed V and J ends, which lost 0 bases and 3 bases, there was a span of 14 bases.